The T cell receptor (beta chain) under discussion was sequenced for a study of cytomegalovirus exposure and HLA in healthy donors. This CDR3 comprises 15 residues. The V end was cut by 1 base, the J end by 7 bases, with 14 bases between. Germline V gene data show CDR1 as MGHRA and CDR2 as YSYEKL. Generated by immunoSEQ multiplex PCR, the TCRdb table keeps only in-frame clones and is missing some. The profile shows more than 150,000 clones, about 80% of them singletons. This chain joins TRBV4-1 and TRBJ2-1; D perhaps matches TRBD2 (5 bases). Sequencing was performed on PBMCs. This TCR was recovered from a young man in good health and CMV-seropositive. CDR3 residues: CASSQVALAPNEQFF. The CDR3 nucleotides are TGCGCCAGCAGCCAAGTGGCTCTAGCCCCTAATGAGCAGTTCTTC.